This T cell receptor (beta chain) was recorded in a study of blood T cell repertoires in COVID-19. This CDR3 region has 18 residues. CDR1 and CDR2 (germline): MGHRA, YSYEKL. The V gene lost 4 bases and the J gene lost 1 base, with 22 bases spanning the gap. This clone was detected once. Per the original data handling: Researchers report that nucleated cell counts were estimated from reference gene primer amplification. Only in-frame clones appear in the TCRdb table, and some are missing; sequencing was by immunoSEQ multiplex PCR. V, J and clone size derive from that table, while D and trimming were established from the DNA sequence. The table shows some 82,000 clones, with about four fifths occurring only once.

The sequence came from a man aged 80 or over with acute or convalescent COVID-19. The chain couples TRBV4-1 to TRBJ2-5, with D possibly matching TRBD2 (5 bases). The material sequenced was peripheral blood. CDR3 amino acids: CASSRTGSMPGSQETQYF. The CDR3 nucleotides read TGCGCCAGCAGCCGGACCGGGTCCATGCCGGGGTCCCAAGAGACCCAGTACTTC.